Below, one T cell receptor beta chain is given with its context. Its matching antigen is unknown. The record originates from a study of shared clonotypes between healthy human individuals. This table comes from immunoSEQ multiplex PCR, and its TCRdb copy is limited to in-frame clones, with some not included. The table has approximately 2.5 million clones, approximately 93% seen once. The V end lost 3 bases, the J end lost 5 bases, and 14 bases lay between the germline ends. The CDR3 totals 15 residues. CDR1 and CDR2 from the germline V gene are MNHEY and SVGAGI. Study-wide points: Naive subsets generally exceeded memory subsets in estimated richness. Sharing across four donors was seen in roughly 5% of naive CD4 clonotypes. Only blood was sampled, and tissue TCR repertoires likely differ from blood ones. Sequencing depth was expected to affect clonotype sharing among donors.

This rearrangement joins TRBV6-5 to TRBJ2-1; the D is unclear. The origin of this receptor is a man younger than 30 in good health. Some clones in this sample may be carry-over from other donors' samples. Source material: naive CD4+ T cells from PBMCs. Subset defined: CD45RA+ positively selected. This CDR3 reads CASSYLRGENNEQFF. CDR3 sequence (DNA): TGTGCCAGCAGTTATTTAAGAGGCGAAAACAATGAGCAGTTCTTC.